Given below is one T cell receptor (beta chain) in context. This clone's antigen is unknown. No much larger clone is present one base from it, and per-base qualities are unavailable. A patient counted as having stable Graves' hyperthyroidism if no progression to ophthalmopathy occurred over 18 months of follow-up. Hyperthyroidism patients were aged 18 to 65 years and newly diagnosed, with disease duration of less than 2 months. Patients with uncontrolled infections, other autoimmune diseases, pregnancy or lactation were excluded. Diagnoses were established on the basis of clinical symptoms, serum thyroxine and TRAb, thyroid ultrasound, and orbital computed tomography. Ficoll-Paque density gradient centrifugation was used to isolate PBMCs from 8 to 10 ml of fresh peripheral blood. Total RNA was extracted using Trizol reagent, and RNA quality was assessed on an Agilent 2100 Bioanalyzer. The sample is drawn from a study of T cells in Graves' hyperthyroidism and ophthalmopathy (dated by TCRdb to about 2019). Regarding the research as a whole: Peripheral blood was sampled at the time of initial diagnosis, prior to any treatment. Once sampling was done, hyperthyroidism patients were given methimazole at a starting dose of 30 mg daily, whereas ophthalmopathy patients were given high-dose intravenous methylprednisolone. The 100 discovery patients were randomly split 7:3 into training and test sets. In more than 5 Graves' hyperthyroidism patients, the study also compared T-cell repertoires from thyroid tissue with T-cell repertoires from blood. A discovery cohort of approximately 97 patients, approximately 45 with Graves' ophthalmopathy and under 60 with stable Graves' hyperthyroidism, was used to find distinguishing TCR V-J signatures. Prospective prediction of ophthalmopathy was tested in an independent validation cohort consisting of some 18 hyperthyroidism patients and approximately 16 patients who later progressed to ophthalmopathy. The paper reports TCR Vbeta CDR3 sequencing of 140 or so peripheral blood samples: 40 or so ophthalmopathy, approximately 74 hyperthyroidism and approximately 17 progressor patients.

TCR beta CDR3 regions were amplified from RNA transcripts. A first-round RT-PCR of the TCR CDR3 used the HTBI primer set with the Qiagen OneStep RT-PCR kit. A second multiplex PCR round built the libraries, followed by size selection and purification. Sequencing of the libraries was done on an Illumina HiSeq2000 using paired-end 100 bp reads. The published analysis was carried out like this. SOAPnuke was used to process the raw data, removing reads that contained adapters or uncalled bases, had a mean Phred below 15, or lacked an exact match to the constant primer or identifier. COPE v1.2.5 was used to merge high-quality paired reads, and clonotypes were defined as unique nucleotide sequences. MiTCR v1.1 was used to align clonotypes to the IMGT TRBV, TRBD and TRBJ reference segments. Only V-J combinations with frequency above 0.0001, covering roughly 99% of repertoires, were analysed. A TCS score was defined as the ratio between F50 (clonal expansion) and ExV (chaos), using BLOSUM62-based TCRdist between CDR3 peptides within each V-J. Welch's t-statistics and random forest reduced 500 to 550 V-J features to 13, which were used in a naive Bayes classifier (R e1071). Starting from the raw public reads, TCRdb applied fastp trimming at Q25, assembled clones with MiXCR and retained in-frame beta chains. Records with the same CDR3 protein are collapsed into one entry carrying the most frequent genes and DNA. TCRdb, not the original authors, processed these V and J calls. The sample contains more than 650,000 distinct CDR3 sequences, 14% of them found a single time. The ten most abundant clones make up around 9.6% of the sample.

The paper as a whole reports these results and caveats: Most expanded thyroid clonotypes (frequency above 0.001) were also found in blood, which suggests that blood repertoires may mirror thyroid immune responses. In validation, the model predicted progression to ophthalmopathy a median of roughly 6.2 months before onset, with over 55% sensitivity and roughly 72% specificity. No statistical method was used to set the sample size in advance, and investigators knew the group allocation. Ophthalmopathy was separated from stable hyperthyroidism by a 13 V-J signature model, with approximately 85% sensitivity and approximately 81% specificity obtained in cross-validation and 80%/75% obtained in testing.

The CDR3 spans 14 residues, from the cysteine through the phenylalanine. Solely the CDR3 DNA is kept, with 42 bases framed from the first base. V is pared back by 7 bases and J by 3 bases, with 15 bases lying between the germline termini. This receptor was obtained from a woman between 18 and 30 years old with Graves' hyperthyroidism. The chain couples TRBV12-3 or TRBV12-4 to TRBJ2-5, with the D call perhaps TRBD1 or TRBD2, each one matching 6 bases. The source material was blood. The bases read TGTGCCAGCAATCGTGCAGGGGAGGAAGAGACCCAGTACTTC. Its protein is CASNRAGEEETQYF.